This TCR beta chain was captured in a study of shared clonotypes between healthy human individuals. Points from the study as a whole: Donor clonotype sharing was expected to depend on sequencing depth. Relative to their counterparts shared across all four donors, non-shared clonotypes exhibited diminished generation probabilities. Sorted-subset sequencing, rarefaction showed, was incomplete despite large depth.

Original processing methods: Junction-only sequences produced by ImmunoSEQ had no quality scores, so filtering differed. The repertoire was sequenced with immunoSEQ multiplex PCR; TCRdb's copy has only in-frame clones and lacks some. V and J calls and clone size are given by that table; D and trimming were obtained from the DNA. The data contain approximately 2.1 million clones, more than 80% of them singletons. Trimming removed 4 bases from V and 0 bases from J; junction bases left unmatched: 7. Germline values: CDR1 SGDLS, CDR2 YYNGEE. There are 15 residues in the CDR3. As regards this clone: Its antigen is currently unknown.

The source of this sequence is a man between 18 and 35 years old in good health. Some clones in this sample may be carry-over from other donors' samples. This rearrangement joins TRBV9 to TRBJ2-7, with 7 bases fitting TRBD2. Sequenced input: naive CD4+ T cells from PBMCs. Indicated subset: CD45RA+ positively selected. This CDR3 is CASSPTSDPSYEQYF. CDR3 nucleotide sequence: TGTGCCAGCAGCCCTACTAGCGACCCCTCCTACGAGCAGTACTTC.